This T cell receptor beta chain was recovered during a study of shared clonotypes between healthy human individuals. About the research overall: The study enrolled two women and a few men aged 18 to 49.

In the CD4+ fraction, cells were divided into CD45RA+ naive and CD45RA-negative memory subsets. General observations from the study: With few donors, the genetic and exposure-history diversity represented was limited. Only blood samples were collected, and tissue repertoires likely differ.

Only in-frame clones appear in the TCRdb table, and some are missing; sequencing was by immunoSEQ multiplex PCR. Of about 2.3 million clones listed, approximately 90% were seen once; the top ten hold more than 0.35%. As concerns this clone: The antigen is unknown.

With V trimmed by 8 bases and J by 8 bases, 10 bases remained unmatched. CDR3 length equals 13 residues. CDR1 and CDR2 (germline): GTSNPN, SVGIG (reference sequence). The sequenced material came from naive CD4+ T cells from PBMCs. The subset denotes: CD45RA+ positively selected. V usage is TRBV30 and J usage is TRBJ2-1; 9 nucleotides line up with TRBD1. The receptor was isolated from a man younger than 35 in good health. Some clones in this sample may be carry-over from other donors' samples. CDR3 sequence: CAGNRGQFDEQFF. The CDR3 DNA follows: TGTGCCGGAAACAGGGGGCAATTCGATGAGCAGTTCTTC.